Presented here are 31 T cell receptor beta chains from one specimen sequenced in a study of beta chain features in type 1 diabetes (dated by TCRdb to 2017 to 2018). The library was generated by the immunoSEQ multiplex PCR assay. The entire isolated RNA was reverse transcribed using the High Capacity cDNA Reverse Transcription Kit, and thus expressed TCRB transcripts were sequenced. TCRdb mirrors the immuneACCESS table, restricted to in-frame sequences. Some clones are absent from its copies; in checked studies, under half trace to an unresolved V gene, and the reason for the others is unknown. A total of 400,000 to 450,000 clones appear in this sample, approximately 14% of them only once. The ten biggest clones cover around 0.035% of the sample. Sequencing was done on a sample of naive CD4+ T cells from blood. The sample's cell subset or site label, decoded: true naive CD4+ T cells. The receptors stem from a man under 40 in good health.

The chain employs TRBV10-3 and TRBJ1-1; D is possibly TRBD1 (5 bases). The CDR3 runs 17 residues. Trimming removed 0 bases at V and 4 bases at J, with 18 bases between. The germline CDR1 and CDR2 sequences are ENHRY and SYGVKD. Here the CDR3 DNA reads TGTGCCATCAGTGAGTCGAGATTTGCGGGGGATAGCACTGAAGCTTTCTTT. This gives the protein CAISESRFAGDSTEAFF.

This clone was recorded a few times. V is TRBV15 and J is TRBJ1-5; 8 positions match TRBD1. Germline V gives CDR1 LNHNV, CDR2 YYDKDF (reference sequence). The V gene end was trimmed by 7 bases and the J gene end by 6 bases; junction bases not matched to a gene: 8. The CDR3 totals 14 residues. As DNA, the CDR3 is TGTGCCACCACCCTAGACAGGGGATCTCAGCCCCAGCATTTT. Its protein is CATTLDRGSQPQHF.

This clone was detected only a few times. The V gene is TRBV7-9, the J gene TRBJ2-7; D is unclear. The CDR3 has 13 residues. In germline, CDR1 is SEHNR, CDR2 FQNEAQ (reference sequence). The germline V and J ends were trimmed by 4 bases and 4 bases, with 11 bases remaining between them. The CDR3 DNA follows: TGTGCCAGCAGCTCCGCAAATGTGTACGAGCAGTACTTC. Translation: CASSSANVYEQYF. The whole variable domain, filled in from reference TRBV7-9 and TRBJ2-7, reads DTGVSQNPRHKITKRGQNVTFRCDPISEHNRLYWYRQTLGQGPEFLTYFQNEAQLEKSRLLSDRFSAERPKGSFSTLEIQRTEQGDSAMYLCASSSANVYEQYFGPGTRLTVT.

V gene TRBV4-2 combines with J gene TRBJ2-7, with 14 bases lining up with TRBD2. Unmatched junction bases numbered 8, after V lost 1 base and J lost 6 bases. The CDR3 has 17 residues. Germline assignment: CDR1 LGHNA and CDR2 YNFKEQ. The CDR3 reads CASSQAARLAGGGEQYV. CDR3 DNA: TGTGCCAGCAGCCAAGCCGCCCGACTAGCGGGAGGGGGCGAGCAGTACGTC.

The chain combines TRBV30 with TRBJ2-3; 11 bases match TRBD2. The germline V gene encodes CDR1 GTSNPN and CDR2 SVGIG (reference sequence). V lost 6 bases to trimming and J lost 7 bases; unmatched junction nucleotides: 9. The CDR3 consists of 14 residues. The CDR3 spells CACLPTSGKNTQYF. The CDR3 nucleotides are TGTGCCTGTCTCCCGACTAGCGGGAAAAATACGCAGTATTTT.

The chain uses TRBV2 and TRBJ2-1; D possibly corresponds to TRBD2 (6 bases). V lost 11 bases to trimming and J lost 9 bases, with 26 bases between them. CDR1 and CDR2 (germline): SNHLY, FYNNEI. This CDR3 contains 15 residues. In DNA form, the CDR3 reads TGTGCCGCCACTTGGACTACCACCCGGCGGGGTGAGCAGTTCTTC. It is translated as CAATWTTTRRGEQFF.

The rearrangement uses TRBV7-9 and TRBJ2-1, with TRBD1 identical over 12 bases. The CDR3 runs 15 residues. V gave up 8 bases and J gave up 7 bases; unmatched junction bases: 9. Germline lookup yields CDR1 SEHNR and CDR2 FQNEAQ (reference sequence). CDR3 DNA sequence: TGTGCCAGCGTAGGGACAGGGGGCCTTAGGAATGAGCAGTTCTTC. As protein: CASVGTGGLRNEQFF.

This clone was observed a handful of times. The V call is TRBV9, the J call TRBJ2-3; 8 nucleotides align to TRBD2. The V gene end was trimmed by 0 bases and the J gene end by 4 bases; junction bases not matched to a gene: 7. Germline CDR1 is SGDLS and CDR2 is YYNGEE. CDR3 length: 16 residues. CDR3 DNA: TGTGCCAGCAGCGTAGCGGTCACTAGCGGCCCAGATACGCAGTATTTT. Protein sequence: CASSVAVTSGPDTQYF. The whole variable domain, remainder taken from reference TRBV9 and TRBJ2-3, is DSGVTQTPKHLITATGQRVTLRCSPRSGDLSVYWYQQSLDQGLQFLIQYYNGEERAKGNILERFSAQQFPDLHSELNLSSLELGDSALYFCASSVAVTSGPDTQYFGPGTRLTVL.

CDR3 in amino acids: CAWSVRRLEEQFF. CDR3 DNA sequence: TGTGCCTGGAGTGTACGACGGTTAGAAGAGCAGTTCTTC. The genes are TRBV30 and TRBJ2-1, with D unresolved. CDR3 size: 13 residues. Germline assignment: CDR1 GTSNPN and CDR2 SVGIG (reference sequence). Trimming removed 0 bases at V and 10 bases at J, with 13 bases between.

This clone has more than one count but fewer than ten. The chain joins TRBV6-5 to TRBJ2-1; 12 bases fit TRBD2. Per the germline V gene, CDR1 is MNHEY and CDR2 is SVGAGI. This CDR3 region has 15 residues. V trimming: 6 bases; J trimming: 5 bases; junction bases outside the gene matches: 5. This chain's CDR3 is CASRIGLAGNNEQFF. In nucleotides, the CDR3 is TGTGCCAGCAGAATCGGACTAGCGGGAAACAATGAGCAGTTCTTC.

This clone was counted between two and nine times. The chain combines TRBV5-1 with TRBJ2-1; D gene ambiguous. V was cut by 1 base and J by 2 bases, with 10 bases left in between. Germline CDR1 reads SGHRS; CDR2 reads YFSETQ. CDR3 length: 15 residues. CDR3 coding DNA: TGCGCCAGCAGCTTGCGTACAGCTCCCTACAATGAGCAGTTCTTC. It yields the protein CASSLRTAPYNEQFF.

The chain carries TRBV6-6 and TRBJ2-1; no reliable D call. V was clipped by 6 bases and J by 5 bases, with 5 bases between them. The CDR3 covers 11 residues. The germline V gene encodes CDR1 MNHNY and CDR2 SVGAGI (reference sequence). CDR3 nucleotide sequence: TGTGCCAGCAGACTCCACAATGAGCAGTTCTTC. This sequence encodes CASRLHNEQFF.

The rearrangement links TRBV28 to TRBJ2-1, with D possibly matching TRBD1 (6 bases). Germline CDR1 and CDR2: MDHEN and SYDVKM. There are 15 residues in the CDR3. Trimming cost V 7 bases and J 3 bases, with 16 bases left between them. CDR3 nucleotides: TGTGCCAGCAAGGGCGGAACAGGGAACTACAATGAGCAGTTCTTC. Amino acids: CASKGGTGNYNEQFF.

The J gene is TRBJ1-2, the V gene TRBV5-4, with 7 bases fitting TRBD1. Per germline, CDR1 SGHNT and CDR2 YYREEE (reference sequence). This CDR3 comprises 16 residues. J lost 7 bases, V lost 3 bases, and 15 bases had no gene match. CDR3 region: CASSSLLRTGEGGYTF. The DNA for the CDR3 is TGTGCCAGCAGCTCCCTACTTCGCACAGGGGAGGGTGGCTACACCTTC.

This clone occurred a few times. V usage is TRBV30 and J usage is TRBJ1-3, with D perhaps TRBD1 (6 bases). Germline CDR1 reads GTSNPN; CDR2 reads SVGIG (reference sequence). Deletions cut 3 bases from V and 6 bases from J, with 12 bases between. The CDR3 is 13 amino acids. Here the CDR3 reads CAWSQGSPNTIYF. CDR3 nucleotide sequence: TGTGCCTGGAGCCAGGGGAGCCCAAACACCATATATTTT.

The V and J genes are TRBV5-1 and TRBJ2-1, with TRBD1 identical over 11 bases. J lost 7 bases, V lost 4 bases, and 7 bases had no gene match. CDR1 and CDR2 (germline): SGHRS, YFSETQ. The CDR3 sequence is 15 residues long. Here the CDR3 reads CASSTGQGARNEQFF. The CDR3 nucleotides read TGCGCCAGCAGCACTGGACAGGGGGCTAGGAATGAGCAGTTCTTC.

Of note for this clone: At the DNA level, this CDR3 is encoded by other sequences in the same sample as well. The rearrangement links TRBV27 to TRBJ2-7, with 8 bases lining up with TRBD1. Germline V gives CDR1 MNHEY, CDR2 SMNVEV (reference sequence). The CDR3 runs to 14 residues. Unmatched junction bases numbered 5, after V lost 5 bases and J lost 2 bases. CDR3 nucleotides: TGTGCCAGCAGTCTAGGACAGGGCCCCTACGAGCAGTACTTC. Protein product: CASSLGQGPYEQYF.

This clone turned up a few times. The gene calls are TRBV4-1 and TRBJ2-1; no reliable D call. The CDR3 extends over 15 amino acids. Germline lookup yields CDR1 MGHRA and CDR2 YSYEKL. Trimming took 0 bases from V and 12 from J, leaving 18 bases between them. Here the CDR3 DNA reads TGCGCCAGCAGCCAAGATCCGTTCAAACTCGGTTCGCAGTTCTTC. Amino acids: CASSQDPFKLGSQFF.

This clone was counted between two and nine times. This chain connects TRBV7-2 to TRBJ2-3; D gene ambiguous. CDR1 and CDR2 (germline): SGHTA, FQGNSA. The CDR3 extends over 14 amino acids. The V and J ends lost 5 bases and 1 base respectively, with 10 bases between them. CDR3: CASSPPPGTDTQYF. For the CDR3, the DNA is TGTGCCAGCAGCCCACCCCCTGGCACAGATACGCAGTATTTT. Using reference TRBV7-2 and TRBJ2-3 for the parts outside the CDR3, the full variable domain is GAGVSQSPSNKVTEKGKDVELRCDPISGHTALYWYRQSLGQGLEFLIYFQGNSAPDKSGLPSDRFSAERTGGSVSTLTIQRTQQEDSAVYLCASSPPPGTDTQYFGPGTRLTVL.

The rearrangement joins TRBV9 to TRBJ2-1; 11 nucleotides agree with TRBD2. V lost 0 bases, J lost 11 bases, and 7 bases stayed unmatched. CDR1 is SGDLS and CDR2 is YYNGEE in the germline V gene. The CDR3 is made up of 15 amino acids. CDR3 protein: CASSVATLAGGKQFF. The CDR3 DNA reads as TGTGCCAGCAGCGTAGCTACGCTAGCGGGGGGTAAGCAGTTCTTC.

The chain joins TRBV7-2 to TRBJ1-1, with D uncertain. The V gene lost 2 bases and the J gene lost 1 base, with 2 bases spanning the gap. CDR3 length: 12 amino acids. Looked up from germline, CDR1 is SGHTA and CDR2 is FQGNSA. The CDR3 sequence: CASSLWNTEAFF. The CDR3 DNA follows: TGTGCCAGCAGCTTATGGAACACTGAAGCTTTCTTT.

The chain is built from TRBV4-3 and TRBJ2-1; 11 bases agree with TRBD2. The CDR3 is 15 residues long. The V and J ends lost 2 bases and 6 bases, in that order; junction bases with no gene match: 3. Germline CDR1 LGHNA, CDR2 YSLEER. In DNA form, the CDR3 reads TGCGCCAGCAGCCAAATAGCGGGGGGGCTCAATGAGCAGTTCTTC. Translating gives CASSQIAGGLNEQFF.

Here the CDR3 DNA reads TGTGCCAGCAGACAGAGTGGCAGGGCGGGGGCCAACGTCCTGACTTTC. Translation gives CASRQSGRAGANVLTF. This chain joins TRBV14 and TRBJ2-6; a possible D gene is TRBD1 (5 bases). V lost 6 bases and J 4 bases, leaving 16 bases between the germline ends. The CDR3 covers 16 residues. Germline values: CDR1 SGHDN, CDR2 FVKESK. Combining the CDR3 with reference TRBV14 and TRBJ2-6 gives the whole variable domain EAGVTQFPSHSVIEKGQTVTLRCDPISGHDNLYWYRRVMGKEIKFLLHFVKESKQDESGMPNNRFLAERTGGTYSTLKVQPAELEDSGVYFCASRQSGRAGANVLTFGAGSRLTVL.

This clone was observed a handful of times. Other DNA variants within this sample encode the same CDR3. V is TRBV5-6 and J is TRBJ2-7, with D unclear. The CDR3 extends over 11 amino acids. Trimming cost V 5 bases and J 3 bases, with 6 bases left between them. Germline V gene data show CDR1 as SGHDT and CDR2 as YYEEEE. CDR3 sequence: CASSSSYEQYF. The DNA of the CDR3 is TGTGCCAGCAGTTCCAGCTACGAGCAGTACTTC.

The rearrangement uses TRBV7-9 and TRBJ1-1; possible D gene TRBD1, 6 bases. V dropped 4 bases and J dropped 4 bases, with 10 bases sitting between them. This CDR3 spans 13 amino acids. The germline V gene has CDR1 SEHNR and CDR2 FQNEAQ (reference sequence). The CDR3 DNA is TGTGCCAGCAGCTCCAGGGGTGCCACTGAAGCTTTCTTT. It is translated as CASSSRGATEAFF.

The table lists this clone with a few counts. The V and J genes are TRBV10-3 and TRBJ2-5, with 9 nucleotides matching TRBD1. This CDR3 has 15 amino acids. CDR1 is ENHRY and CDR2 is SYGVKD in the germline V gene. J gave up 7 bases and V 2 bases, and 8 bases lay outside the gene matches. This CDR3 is CAISELGTGGWTQYF. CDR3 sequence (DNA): TGTGCCATCAGTGAGCTGGGCACAGGGGGCTGGACCCAGTACTTC.

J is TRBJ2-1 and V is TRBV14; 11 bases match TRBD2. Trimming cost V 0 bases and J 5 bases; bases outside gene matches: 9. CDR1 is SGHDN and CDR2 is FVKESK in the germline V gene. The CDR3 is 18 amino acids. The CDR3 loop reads CASSQDLLRLAGNNEQFF. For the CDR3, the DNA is TGTGCCAGCAGCCAAGATTTACTAAGACTAGCGGGGAACAATGAGCAGTTCTTC. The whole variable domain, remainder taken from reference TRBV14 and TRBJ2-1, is EAGVTQFPSHSVIEKGQTVTLRCDPISGHDNLYWYRRVMGKEIKFLLHFVKESKQDESGMPNNRFLAERTGGTYSTLKVQPAELEDSGVYFCASSQDLLRLAGNNEQFFGPGTRLTVL.

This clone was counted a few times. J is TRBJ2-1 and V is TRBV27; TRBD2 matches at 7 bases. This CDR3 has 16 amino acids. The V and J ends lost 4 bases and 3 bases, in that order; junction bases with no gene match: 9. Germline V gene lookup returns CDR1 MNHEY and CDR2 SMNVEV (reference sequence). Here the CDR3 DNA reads TGTGCCAGCAGTTACCTTACTAGCGCGAACTACAATGAGCAGTTCTTC. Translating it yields CASSYLTSANYNEQFF.

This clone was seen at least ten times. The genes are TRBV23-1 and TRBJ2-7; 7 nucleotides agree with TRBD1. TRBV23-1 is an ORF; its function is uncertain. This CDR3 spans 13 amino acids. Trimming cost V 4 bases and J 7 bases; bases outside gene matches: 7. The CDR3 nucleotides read TGCGCCAGCAGTCCTTCGACAGGGTGTGAGCAGTACGTC. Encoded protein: CASSPSTGCEQYV.

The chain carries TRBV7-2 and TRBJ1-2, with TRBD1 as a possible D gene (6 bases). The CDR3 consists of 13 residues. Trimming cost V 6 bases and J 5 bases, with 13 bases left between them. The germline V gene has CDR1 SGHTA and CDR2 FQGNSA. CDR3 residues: CASRLQTGYGYTF. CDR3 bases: TGTGCCAGCAGACTACAGACAGGATATGGCTACACCTTC.

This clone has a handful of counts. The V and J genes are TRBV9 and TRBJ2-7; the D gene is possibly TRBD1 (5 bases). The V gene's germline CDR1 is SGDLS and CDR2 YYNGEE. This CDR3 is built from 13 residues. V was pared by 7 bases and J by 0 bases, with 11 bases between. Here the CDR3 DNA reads TGTGCCAGCGGCCAGGGCAGCTCCTACGAGCAGTACTTC. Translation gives CASGQGSSYEQYF. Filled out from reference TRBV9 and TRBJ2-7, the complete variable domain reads DSGVTQTPKHLITATGQRVTLRCSPRSGDLSVYWYQQSLDQGLQFLIQYYNGEERAKGNILERFSAQQFPDLHSELNLSSLELGDSALYFCASGQGSSYEQYFGPGTRLTVT.